This T cell receptor beta chain was documented in a study of blood T cell repertoires in COVID-19. Study at large: COVID-19 samples collected from the United States, Italy and Spain covered acute and convalescent phases. T cells, B-cell-depleted T cells, or PBMCs provided the cDNA or gDNA that served as material.

The ends lost 5 bases at V and 10 bases at J; junction bases unmatched: 15. Looked up from germline, CDR1 is MNHEY and CDR2 is SVGEGT. The CDR3 sequence is 17 residues long. Enrollment of patients from Seattle took place during active infection, with longitudinal follow-up. Original data processing: Scientists estimated how many nucleated cells there were by amplifying reference gene primers. Measured with immunoSEQ multiplex PCR; TCRdb has only the in-frame clones, and not every one. That table supplies the V and J calls and clone size; D and trimming were determined from the DNA. This table has a few hundred thousand clones, about 82% appearing once.

This receptor was obtained from a woman between 65 and 79 years old with COVID-19, enrolled during active disease. This chain links TRBV6-2 or TRBV6-3 with TRBJ2-1; 12 bases agree with TRBD2. The sequenced material came from peripheral blood. The CDR3 spells CASSQSSSGGASREQFF. As DNA, the CDR3 is TGTGCCAGCAGTCAATCCTCTAGCGGGGGGGCATCAAGGGAGCAGTTCTTC.